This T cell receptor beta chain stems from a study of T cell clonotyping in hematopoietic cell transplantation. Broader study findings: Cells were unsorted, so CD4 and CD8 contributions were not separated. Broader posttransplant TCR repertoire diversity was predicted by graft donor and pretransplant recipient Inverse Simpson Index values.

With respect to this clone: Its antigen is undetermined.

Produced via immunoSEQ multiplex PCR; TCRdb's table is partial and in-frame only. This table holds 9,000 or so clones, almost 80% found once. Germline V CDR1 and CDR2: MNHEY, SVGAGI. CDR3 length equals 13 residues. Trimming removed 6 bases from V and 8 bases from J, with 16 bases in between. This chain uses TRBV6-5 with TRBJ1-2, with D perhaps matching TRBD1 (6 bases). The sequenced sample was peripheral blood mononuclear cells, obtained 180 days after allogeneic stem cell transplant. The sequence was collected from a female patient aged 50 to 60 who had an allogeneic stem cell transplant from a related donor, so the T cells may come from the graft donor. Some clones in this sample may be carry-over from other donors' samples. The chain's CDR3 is CASSLDSGEGYTF. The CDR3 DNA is TGTGCCAGCAGCCTGGACAGTGGGGAGGGCTACACCTTC.